This T cell receptor beta chain derives from a study of early stage breast cancer tumors. The length of the CDR3 is 15 residues. From germline, CDR1 is GTSNPN and CDR2 SVGIG (reference sequence). Between the trimmed V and J ends, which lost 2 bases and 4 bases, there was a span of 16 bases. Only in-frame clones appear in the TCRdb table, and some are missing; sequencing was by immunoSEQ multiplex PCR. The data show roughly 21,000 clones, with 76% seen just once and 28% held by the top ten. The sequence was obtained from a person between 55 and 70 years old with breast cancer. The source material was blood. This rearrangement joins TRBV30 to TRBJ2-3, with D perhaps matching TRBD2 (6 bases). The CDR3 protein is CAWSPGTSLADTQYF. The CDR3, as DNA: TGTGCCTGGAGTCCCGGGACTTCCTTAGCAGATACGCAGTATTTT.